Below, one T cell receptor (beta chain) is given with its context. Antigen: not known. The PCR made use of 60 Vbeta and 13 Jbeta primers. Only in-frame clones appear in the TCRdb table, and some are missing; sequencing was by immunoSEQ multiplex PCR. The sample carries 150,000 to 200,000 clones, roughly 82% recorded once. The V end lost 1 base, the J end lost 0 bases, and 7 bases lay between the germline ends. This CDR3 spans 14 amino acids. Per the germline V gene, CDR1 is SGHKS and CDR2 is YYEKEE (reference sequence). This entry is derived from a study of cytomegalovirus exposure and HLA in healthy donors. Background on the study: Drawn from HLA-typed donors, about 85 million unique TCRs were held in an early data release. Study-level results: V- and J-gene trimming in TCR beta was tied to a missense DCLRE1C variant by an analysis performed later. Versus the approximately 700-donor mean, an Asian-associated ancestry cluster reportedly showed fewer N-insertions in a later analysis.

This receptor was obtained from a girl under 10 years old in good health and CMV-seropositive. The sample was PBMCs. The chain couples TRBV5-5 to TRBJ1-1, with a possible D match to TRBD1 (5 bases). The CDR3 nucleotides are TGTGCCAGCAGCTTGTACAGGATGAACACTGAAGCTTTCTTT. It translates to CASSLYRMNTEAFF. Variable domain in full (rest from reference TRBV5-5 and TRBJ1-1): DAGVTQSPTHLIKTRGQQVTLRCSPISGHKSVSWYQQVLGQGPQFIFQYYEKEERGRGNFPDRFSARQFPNYSSELNVNALLLGDSALYLCASSLYRMNTEAFFGQGTRLTVV.